The sequence of this T cell receptor beta chain was determined in a study of beta chain features in type 1 diabetes. The investigators reverse transcribed all of the isolated RNA, so they sequenced expressed TCRB transcripts. The average read count of naive, central memory and regulatory T cell samples was around 3.8 million. Sequencing was performed with immunoSEQ multiplex PCR; in TCRdb, only in-frame clones are kept and a portion is missing. The sample lists more than 550,000 clones; over 13% were seen once. A remark on this clone: Its antigen remains unidentified.

Whole-study findings and limits: Healthy donors had naive, central memory and Treg TCRB repertoires that appeared less similar than those seen among patients. There was no resolution here of whether HLA type influences TCRB rearrangement. All four CD4+ subsets from Type 1 diabetes patients carried moderately but significantly shorter TCRB CDR3s.

This CDR3 region has 12 residues. The germline CDR1 and CDR2 sequences are LNHDA and SQIVND (reference sequence). Trimming shortened V by 3 bases and J by 6 bases, and 6 bases separated the two germline ends. This rearrangement joins TRBV19 to TRBJ1-5; D unclear. Sequenced material: naive CD4+ T cells from blood. This TCR was recovered from a man aged 18 to 29 with type 1 diabetes. The CDR3 DNA is TGTGCCAGTAGTATGCCAAGTCAGCCCCAGCATTTT. Translating it yields CASSMPSQPQHF.